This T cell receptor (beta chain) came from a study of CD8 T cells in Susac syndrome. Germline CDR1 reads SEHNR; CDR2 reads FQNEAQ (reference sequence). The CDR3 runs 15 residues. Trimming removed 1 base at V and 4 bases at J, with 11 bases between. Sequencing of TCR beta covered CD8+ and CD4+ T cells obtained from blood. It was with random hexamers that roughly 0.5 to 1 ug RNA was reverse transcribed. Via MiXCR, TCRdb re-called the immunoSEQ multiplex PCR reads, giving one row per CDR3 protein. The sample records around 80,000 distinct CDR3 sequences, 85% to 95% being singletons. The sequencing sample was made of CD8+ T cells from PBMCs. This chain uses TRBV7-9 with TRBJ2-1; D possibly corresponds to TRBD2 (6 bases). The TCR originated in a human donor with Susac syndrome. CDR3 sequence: CASSLVTSEYNEQFF. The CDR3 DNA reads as TGTGCCAGCAGCTTAGTGACTAGTGAGTACAATGAGCAGTTCTTC.